The clone carrying this TCR beta chain was recorded many times. Its matching antigen is unknown. The CDR3 spans 13 residues. V was pared by 2 bases and J by 7 bases, with 8 bases between. In germline, CDR1 is MNHNS, CDR2 SASEGT. RNA transcripts served as the template for amplifying TCR beta CDR3 regions. Researchers ran a first-round RT-PCR on the TCR CDR3 using the HTBI primer set. TCRdb re-derived calls from the multiplex PCR reads in MiXCR, one entry per CDR3 protein. Here the sample spans 93,000 or so distinct CDR3 sequences, 45% to 50% being singletons. The sample comes from a study of T cells in Graves' hyperthyroidism and ophthalmopathy. Study results and limitations: The model predicted ophthalmopathy a median roughly 6.3 months before onset.

V gene TRBV6-1 combines with J gene TRBJ2-2; D unclear. This TCR was sampled from a man between 35 and 55 years old with Graves' hyperthyroidism. Material for sequencing was blood. The CDR3 reads CASSESGRGELFF. The CDR3 nucleotides read TGTGCCAGCAGTGAATCAGGACGCGGGGAGCTGTTTTTT.